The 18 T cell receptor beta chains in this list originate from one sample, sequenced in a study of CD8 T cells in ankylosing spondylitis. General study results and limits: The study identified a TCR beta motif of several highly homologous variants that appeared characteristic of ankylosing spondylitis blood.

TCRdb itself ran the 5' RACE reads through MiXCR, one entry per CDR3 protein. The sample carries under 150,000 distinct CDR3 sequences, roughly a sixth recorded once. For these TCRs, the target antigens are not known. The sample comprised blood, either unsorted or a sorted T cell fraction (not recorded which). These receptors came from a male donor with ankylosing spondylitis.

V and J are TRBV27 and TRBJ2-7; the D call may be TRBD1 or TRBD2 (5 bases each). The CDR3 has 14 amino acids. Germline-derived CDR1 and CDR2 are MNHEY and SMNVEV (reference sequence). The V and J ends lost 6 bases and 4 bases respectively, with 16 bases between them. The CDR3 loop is CASSSGTIFYEQYF. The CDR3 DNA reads TGTGCCAGCAGCTCTGGGACGATCTTTTACGAGCAGTACTTC.

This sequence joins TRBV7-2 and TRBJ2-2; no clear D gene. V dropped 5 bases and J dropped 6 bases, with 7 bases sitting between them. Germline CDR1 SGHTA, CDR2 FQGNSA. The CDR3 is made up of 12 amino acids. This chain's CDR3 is CASSPFPGELFF. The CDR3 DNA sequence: TGTGCCAGCAGCCCATTTCCCGGGGAGCTGTTTTTT. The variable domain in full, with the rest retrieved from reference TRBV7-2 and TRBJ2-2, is GAGVSQSPSNKVTEKGKDVELRCDPISGHTALYWYRQSLGQGLEFLIYFQGNSAPDKSGLPSDRFSAERTGGSVSTLTIQRTQQEDSAVYLCASSPFPGELFFGEGSRLTVL.

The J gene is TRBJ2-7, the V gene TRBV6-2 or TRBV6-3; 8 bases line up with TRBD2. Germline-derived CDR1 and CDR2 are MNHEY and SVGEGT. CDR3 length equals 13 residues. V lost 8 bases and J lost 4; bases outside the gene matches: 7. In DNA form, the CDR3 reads TGTGCCAGCTTGGTAGCGGGAACTTACGAGCAGTACTTC. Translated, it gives CASLVAGTYEQYF.

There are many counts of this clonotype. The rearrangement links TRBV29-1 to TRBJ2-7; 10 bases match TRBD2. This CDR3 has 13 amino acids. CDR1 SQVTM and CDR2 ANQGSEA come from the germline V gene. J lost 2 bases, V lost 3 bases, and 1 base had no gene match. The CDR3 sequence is CSVDSGGPYEQYF. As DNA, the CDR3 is TGCAGCGTTGATAGCGGGGGGCCCTACGAGCAGTACTTC.

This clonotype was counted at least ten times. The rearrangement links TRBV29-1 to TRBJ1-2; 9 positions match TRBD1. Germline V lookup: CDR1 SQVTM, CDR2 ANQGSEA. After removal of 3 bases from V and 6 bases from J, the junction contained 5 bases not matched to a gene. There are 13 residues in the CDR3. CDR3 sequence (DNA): TGCAGCGTTGACGACGGGACAGGGAATGGCTACACCTTC. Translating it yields CSVDDGTGNGYTF.

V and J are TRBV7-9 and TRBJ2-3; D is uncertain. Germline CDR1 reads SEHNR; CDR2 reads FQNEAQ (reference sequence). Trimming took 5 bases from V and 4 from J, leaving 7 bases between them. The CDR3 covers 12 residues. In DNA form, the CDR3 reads TGTGCCAGCAGCACCTCTTCAGATACGCAGTATTTT. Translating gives CASSTSSDTQYF.

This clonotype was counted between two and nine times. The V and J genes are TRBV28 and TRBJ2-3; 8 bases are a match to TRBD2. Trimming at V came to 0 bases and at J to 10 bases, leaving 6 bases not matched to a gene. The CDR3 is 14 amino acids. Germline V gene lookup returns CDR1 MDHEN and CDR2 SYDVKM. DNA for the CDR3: TGTGCCAGCAGTTTATGGCGGGAGGTTTCTCCGCAGTATTTT. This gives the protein CASSLWREVSPQYF.

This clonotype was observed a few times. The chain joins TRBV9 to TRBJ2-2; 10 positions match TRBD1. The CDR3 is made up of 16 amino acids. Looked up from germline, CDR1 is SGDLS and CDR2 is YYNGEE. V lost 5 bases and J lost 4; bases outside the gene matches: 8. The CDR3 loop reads CASRPTGTGATGELFF. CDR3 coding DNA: TGTGCCAGCAGACCAACCGGGACAGGGGCCACCGGGGAGCTGTTTTTT.

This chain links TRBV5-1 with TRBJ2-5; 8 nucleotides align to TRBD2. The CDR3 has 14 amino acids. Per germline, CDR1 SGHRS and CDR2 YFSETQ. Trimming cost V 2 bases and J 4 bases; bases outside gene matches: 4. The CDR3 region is CASSLSGRGETQYF. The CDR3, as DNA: TGCGCCAGCAGCTTAAGCGGGAGAGGAGAGACCCAGTACTTC.

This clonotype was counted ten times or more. The CDR3 DNA sequence: TGCAGCGTTGAGGCTAACGGGGAGCTGTTTTTT. This gives the protein CSVEANGELFF. The V call is TRBV29-1, the J call TRBJ2-2; D not resolved. Between the trimmed V and J ends, which lost 3 bases and 7 bases, there was a span of 6 bases. The CDR3 extends over 11 amino acids. Looked up from germline, CDR1 is SQVTM and CDR2 is ANQGSEA.

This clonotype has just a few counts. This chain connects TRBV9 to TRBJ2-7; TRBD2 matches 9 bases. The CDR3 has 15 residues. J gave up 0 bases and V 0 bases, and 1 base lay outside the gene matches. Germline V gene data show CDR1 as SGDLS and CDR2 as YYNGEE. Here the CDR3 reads CASSVGTSVSYEQYF. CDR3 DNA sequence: TGTGCCAGCAGCGTAGGGACTAGCGTCTCCTACGAGCAGTACTTC.

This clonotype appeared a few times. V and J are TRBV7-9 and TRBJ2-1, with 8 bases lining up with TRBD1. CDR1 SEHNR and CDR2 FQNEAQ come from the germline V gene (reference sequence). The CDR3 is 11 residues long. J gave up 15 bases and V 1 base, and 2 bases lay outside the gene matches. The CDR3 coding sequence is TGTGCCAGCAGCTTAGGGACAGGGATGTTCTTC. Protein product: CASSLGTGMFF.

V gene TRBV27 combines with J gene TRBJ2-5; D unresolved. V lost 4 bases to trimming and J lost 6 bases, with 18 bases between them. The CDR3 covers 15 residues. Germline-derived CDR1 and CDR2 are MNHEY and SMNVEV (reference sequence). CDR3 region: CASSWFSGREQTQYF. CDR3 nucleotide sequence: TGTGCCAGCAGTTGGTTTTCGGGCAGAGAACAGACCCAGTACTTC.

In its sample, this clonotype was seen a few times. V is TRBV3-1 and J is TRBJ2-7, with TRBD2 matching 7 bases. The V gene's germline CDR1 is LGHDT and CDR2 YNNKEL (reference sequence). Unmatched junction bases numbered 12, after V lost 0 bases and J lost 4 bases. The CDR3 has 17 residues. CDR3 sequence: CASSQEAPGGHPYEQYF. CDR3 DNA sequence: TGTGCCAGCAGCCAAGAAGCCCCGGGAGGCCACCCTTACGAGCAGTACTTC.

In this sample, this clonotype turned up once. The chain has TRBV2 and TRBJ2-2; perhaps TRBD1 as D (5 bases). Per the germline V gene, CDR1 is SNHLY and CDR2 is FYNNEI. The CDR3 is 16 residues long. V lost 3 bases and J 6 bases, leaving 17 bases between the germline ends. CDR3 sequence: CASSETPFLGAGELFF. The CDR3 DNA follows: TGTGCCAGCAGTGAGACTCCCTTTTTAGGGGCCGGGGAGCTGTTTTTT.

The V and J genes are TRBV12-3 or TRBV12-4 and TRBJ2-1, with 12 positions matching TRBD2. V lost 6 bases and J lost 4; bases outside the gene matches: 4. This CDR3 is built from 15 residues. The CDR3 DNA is TGTGCCAGCAGGGAAGGACTAGCGGGATACAATGAGCAGTTCTTC. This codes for CASREGLAGYNEQFF.

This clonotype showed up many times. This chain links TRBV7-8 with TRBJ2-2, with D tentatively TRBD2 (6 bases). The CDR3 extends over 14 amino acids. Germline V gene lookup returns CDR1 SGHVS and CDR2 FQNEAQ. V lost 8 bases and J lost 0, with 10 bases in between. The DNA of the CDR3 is TGTGCCAGCCTTGGGGGGTCGAACACCGGGGAGCTGTTTTTT. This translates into CASLGGSNTGELFF.

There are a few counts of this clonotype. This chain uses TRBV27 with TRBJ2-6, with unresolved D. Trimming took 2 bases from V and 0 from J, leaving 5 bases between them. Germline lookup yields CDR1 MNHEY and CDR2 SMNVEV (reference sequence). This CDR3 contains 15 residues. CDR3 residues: CASSLLYSGANVLTF. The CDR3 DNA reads TGTGCCAGCAGTTTACTATACTCTGGGGCCAACGTCCTGACTTTC.